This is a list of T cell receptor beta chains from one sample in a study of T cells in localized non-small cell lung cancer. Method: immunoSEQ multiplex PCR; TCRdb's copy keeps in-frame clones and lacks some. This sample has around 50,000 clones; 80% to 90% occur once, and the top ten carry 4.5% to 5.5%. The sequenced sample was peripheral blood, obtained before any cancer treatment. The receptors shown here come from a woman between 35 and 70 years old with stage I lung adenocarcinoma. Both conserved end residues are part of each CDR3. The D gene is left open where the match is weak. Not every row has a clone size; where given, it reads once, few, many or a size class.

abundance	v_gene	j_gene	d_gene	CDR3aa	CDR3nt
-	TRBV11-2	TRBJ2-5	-	CASSPQGGGETQYF	TGTGCCAGCTCTCCCCAAGGGGGGGGAGAGACCCAGTACTTC
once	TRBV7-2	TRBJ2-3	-	CASSLVGPLVDLSTDTQYF	TGTGCCAGCAGCTTAGTGGGGCCACTAGTGGACCTTAGCACAGATACGCAGTATTTT
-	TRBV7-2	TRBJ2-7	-	CASSLQQGSYEQYF	TGTGCCAGCAGCTTACAACAGGGTTCCTACGAGCAGTACTTC
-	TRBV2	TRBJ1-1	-	CASSEQAVRGTEAFF	TGTGCCAGCAGTGAACAGGCAGTAAGGGGTACTGAAGCTTTCTTT
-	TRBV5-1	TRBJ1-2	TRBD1	CASSLEGQGANGYTF	TGCGCCAGCAGCTTGGAGGGACAGGGGGCAAATGGCTACACCTTC
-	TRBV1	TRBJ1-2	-	CTSSDGTGGGNYGYTF	TGCACCAGCAGCGATGGGACAGGGGGCGGGAACTATGGCTACACCTTC
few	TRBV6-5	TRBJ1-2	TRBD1	CASSNTGVGYTF	TGTGCCAGCAGTAATACAGGGGTTGGCTACACCTTC
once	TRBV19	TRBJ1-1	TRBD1	CASTGQVFFTEAFF	TGTGCCAGTACGGGACAGGTTTTTTTCACTGAAGCTTTCTTT
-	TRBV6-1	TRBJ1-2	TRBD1	CASTQTGGNYGYTF	TGTGCCAGCACTCAGACAGGGGGTAACTATGGCTACACCTTC
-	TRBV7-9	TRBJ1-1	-	CASRGDGPNTEAFF	TGTGCCAGCAGAGGGGACGGACCGAACACTGAAGCTTTCTTT
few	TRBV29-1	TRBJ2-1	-	CSIRSGSNEQFF	TGCAGCATACGATCCGGGAGCAATGAGCAGTTCTTC
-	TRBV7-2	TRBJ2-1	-	CASSLRDPRGTNEQFF	TGTGCCAGCAGCTTACGGGACCCACGGGGGACGAATGAGCAGTTCTTC
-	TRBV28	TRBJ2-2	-	CASTVGDANTGELFF	TGTGCCAGCACCGTGGGGGATGCGAACACCGGGGAGCTGTTTTTT
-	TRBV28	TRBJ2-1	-	CASSLSWEYEQFF	TGTGCCAGCAGTTTATCTTGGGAATATGAGCAGTTCTTC
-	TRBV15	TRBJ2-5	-	CATGLGGIAETQYF	TGTGCCACCGGTCTGGGGGGAATTGCGGAGACCCAGTACTTC
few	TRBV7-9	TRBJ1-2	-	CASSPDGLVNYGYTF	TGTGCCAGCAGCCCGGACGGACTCGTTAACTATGGCTACACCTTC
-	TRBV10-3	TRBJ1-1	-	CAISESAGNGGAFF	TGTGCCATCAGTGAGTCCGCGGGAAATGGCGGAGCTTTCTTT
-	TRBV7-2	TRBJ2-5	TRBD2	CASTPRTGGETQYF	TGTGCCAGCACCCCGAGGACGGGGGGAGAGACCCAGTACTTC
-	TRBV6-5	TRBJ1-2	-	CASSYSTDLWGDGYTF	TGTGCCAGCAGTTACTCGACGGATCTATGGGGGGATGGCTACACCTTC
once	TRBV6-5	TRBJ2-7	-	CASSFQGPYEQYF	TGTGCCAGCAGTTTTCAGGGGCCCTACGAGCAGTACTTC
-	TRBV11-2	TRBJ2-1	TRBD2	CASSLDSGGGADEQFF	TGTGCCAGCAGCTTAGATTCGGGCGGGGGGGCCGATGAGCAGTTCTTC
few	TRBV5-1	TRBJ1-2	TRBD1	CASHPGQGALYGYTF	TGCGCCAGCCATCCGGGACAGGGGGCTCTCTATGGCTACACCTTC
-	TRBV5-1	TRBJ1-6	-	CASSPAWTRSSLHF	TGCGCCAGCAGCCCGGCCTGGACCCGCAGTAGCCTCCACTTT
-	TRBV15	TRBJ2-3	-	CATSRDGKATDTQYF	TGTGCCACCAGCAGAGATGGCAAAGCCACAGATACGCAGTATTTT
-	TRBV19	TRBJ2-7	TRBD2	CASSSGGDGEQYF	TGTGCCAGTAGTAGCGGGGGAGACGGCGAGCAGTACTTC
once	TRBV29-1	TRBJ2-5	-	CSVSGHLGETQYF	TGCAGCGTTTCGGGACACCTCGGTGAGACCCAGTACTTC
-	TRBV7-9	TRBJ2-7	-	CASSSGWFRSYEQYF	TGTGCCAGCAGCTCGGGCTGGTTCCGCTCCTACGAGCAGTACTTC